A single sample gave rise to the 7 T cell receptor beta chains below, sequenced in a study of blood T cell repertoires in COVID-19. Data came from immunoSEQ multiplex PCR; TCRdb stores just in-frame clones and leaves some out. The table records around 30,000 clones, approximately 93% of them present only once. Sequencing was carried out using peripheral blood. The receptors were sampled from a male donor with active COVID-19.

CDR3 sequence reads: CASSLDPAAEAFF. CDR3 in DNA: TGCGCCAGCAGCTTGGACCCCGCGGCTGAAGCTTTCTTT. V gene TRBV5-1 combines with J gene TRBJ1-1; no definite D call. Trimming shortened V by 0 bases and J by 6 bases, and 9 bases separated the two germline ends. This CDR3 spans 13 amino acids. Germline-derived CDR1 and CDR2 are SGHRS and YFSETQ.

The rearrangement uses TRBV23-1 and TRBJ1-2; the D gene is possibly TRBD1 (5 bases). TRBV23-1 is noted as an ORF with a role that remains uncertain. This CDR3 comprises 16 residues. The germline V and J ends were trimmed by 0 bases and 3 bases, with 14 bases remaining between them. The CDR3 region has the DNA TGCGCCAGCAGTCAATCCTGTCCCAGGGTCGACTATGGCTACACCTTC. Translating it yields CASSQSCPRVDYGYTF.

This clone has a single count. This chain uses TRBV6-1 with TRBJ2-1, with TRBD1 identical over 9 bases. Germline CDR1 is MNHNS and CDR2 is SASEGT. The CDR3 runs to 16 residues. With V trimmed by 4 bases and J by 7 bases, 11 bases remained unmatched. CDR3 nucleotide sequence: TGTGCCAGCAGTGTCCCCCCGGGACAGGGTCAGAATGAGCAGTTCTTC. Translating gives CASSVPPGQGQNEQFF.

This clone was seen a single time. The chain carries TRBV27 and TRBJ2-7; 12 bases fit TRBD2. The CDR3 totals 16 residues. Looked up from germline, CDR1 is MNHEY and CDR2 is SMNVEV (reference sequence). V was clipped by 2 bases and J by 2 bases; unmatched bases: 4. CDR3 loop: CASSLGRLAGAYEQYF. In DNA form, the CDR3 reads TGTGCCAGCAGTTTAGGAAGACTAGCGGGGGCCTACGAGCAGTACTTC.

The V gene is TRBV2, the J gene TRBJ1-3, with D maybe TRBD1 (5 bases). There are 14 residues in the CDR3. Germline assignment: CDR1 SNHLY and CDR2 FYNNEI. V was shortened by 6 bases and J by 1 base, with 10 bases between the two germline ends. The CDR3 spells CASRKDSSGNTIYF. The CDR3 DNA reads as TGTGCCAGCAGAAAAGACAGTTCTGGAAACACCATATATTTT.

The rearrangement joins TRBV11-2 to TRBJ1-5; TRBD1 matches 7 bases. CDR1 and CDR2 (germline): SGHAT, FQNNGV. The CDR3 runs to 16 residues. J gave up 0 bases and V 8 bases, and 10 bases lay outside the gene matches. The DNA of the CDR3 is TGTGCCAGCCATTGGCAGGGGGAGTCTAGCAATCAGCCCCAGCATTTT. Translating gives CASHWQGESSNQPQHF.

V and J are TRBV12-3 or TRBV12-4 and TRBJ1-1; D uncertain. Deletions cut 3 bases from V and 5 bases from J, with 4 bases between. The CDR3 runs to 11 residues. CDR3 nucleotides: TGTGCCAGCAGTTTTCAAACTGAAGCTTTCTTT. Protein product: CASSFQTEAFF.